This T cell receptor (beta chain) was observed in a study of vaccination and CD4 T cells after COVID-19 (dated by TCRdb to between 2021 and 2024). Regarding the complete study: The convalescent cohort comprised six males and four females, including two Hispanic individuals, seven Caucasians, two Asians and one multiracial person. Two doses of either the Pfizer-BioNTech BNT162b2 vaccine (n=8) or the Moderna mRNA-1273 vaccine (n=2) were administered to participants. In an earlier paper using these donors, memory CD4+ T cell crossreactivity between SARS-CoV-2 and common cold coronavirus spike proteins was assessed at the TCR clonotype level. In 10 COVID-19 convalescent patients and a few infection-naive healthy vaccine recipients, the spike-specific CD4+ TCR repertoire before mRNA vaccination was compared with the repertoire after mRNA vaccination. Post-vaccine blood samples were taken a median of about 77 days after the second vaccine dose, with a range of about 14 to 241 days. Post-COVID blood samples from convalescent patients were collected a median of about 100 days after diagnosis, with a range of 35 to 161 days. The cultures were stimulated with overlapping spike peptide pools from SARS-CoV-2 and from the common cold coronaviruses HCoV-NL63, HCoV-OC43 and HCoV-229E. In control cultures, a CEFX viral epitope pool was used as positive control, an HIV-1 Nef peptide pool was used as negative control, or no peptide was added. The paper's findings and limits, for the study overall: Of the vaccine-specific clones in convalescent patients, 304 of 307, or nearly all, reacted only to SARS-CoV-2 spike and did not cross-react with common cold coronaviruses. Only a relatively small number of convalescent patients were included in the study, and early timepoints following natural infection were not analyzed. Although the median number of SARS-CoV-2-reactive clonotypes went up from some 23 after infection to some 37 after vaccination, the increase was not significant. In convalescent patients, a median 86.3% of post-vaccine SARS-CoV-2-reactive clones were detected only after vaccination, and vaccine-specific priming was suggested by this finding.

Library construction relied on PCR. TCR sequencing of DNA from cultured CD4+ T cells used the Oncomine TCR Beta short-read assay at the Johns Hopkins FTIC core. Genomic DNA was extracted from the cultured CD4+ T cells with the QIAamp micro DNA kit. Oncomine TCR Beta libraries from cultured CD4+ T cells were pooled with unique dual indexes and sequenced on an Illumina iSeq 100. The authors' pipeline ran thus. Non-productive sequences were filtered out, and CDR3s that did not start with C, did not end with F or W, or were shorter than 7 amino acids were discarded. Antigen-specific clonotypes were identified with the MANAFEST web application by comparing peptide-stimulated wells with reference and other culture wells. Positive clones required FDR below 0.05, an odds ratio above 5, and productive frequency above 0.1% in at least two of three replicate wells. Cross-reactive clonotypes were defined as significantly expanded in both SARS-CoV-2 spike wells and at least one common cold coronavirus spike condition. CDR3 homology was assessed with Levenshtein distances (stringdist) and unrooted phylogenetic trees (ape) in R version 3.6.1. TCRdb passed the public sequencing reads through fastp at Q25 and MiXCR, retaining productive beta sequences. Rows with a matching CDR3 protein are joined into one entry that keeps the most common DNA and genes. TCRdb's processing, not the authors' own work, is the source of the V and J calls. The sample yields around 7,000 distinct CDR3 sequences; around 43% were counted once. Approximately 37% of the sample is in the top ten clones.

The germline V gene specifies MNHNS as CDR1 and SASEGT as CDR2. The CDR3 runs 15 residues from the cysteine to the phenylalanine. Just the 45-base CDR3 DNA is kept, in frame starting at base 1. Interpreted using the paper, the treatment or condition label stands for: roughly 10-day PBMC culture with coronavirus spike peptide pools or control peptides (ViraFEST assay). CD4+ T cells from unexposed donors were collected before the COVID-19 pandemic (2011-2018). To expand antigen-specific T cells with peptide pools and then pick out the expanded clonotypes through TCR sequencing, the study relied on the ViraFEST assay. Each well held 2.2 million or so PBMCs cultured with about 9.8 ug/ml peptide pools in IMDM containing around 4.5% human AB serum and 8 to 10 IU/ml IL-2. Half of the culture medium was replaced with fresh IL-2-containing medium on days 3 and 7. Once the cells had been in culture for ten to eleven days, the EasySep CD4+ T cell isolation kit was used to isolate CD4+ T cells by negative selection. Unexposed donor CD4+ T cells were tested for reactivity to SARS-CoV-2 S and N and four common cold coronavirus spike pools, as cell number allowed. Ficoll-Paque Plus gradient centrifugation was used to isolate PBMCs from whole blood, and the isolated PBMCs were then either used fresh or cryopreserved at -140C. In general, triplicate wells were set up for every culture condition. Leukapheresis product for the unexposed donors was bought commercially.

Note on this clonotype: The antigen this receptor binds is unknown. Compared with germline, one end of the junction differs, possibly owing to a read error.

Rearrangement joined TRBV6-1 to TRBJ2-4; 8 bases in between match TRBD2. The specimen sequenced was CD4+ T cells from blood, cultured in vitro. The sequence came from a human donor in good health. The CDR3 region reads CAISEISGDPNIQYF. The nucleotide sequence is given as TGTGCCATCAGTGAGATTAGCGGGGATCCTAACATTCAGTACTTC.